This passage covers 14 T cell receptor beta chains from one sample sequenced in a study of T cells after posttransplantation cyclophosphamide. Here immunoSEQ multiplex PCR was the method, and the copy in TCRdb shows in-frame clones only, minus some. The sample includes tens of thousands of clones, 86% of them seen just once. The sample taken for sequencing was PBMCs. These receptors were collected from a young man with a blood cancer, CMV-positive, and with a related stem cell donor.

The chain is built from TRBV7-8 and TRBJ2-2, with a weak D call TRBD1 (6 bases). This CDR3 spans 16 amino acids. Germline V CDR1 and CDR2: SGHVS, FQNEAQ. Trimming removed 4 bases from V and 4 bases from J, with 16 bases in between. In DNA form, the CDR3 reads TGTGCCAGCAGCTCGACAGAGTACAGGGCCACCGGGGAGCTGTTTTTT. This translates into CASSSTEYRATGELFF.

This rearrangement joins TRBV10-3 to TRBJ2-7; TRBD2 agrees at 10 bases. J gave up 7 bases and V 3 bases, and 21 bases lay outside the gene matches. The V gene's germline CDR1 is ENHRY and CDR2 SYGVKD. The CDR3 runs 19 residues. CDR3 loop: CAISDPDDALAGEFREQYF. The CDR3 bases are TGTGCCATCAGTGACCCCGACGATGCCCTAGCGGGGGAATTTCGGGAGCAGTACTTC.

The chain has TRBV7-3 and TRBJ2-3, with D maybe TRBD2 (6 bases). The CDR3 runs 10 residues. Germline assignment: CDR1 SGHTA and CDR2 FQGTGA. The V end lost 8 bases, the J end lost 6 bases, and 6 bases lay between the germline ends. The CDR3 region is CASGGDTQYF. CDR3 nucleotides: TGTGCCAGCGGGGGGGATACGCAGTATTTT. The full variable domain, rest sourced from reference TRBV7-3 and TRBJ2-3, is GAGVSQTPSNKVTEKGKYVELRCDPISGHTALYWYRQSLGQGPEFLIYFQGTGAADDSGLPNDRFFAVRPEGSVSTLKIQRTERGDSAVYLCASGGDTQYFGPGTRLTVL.

The CDR3 DNA reads TGCACCAGCAGCGTGTCCCGTTGTGCACAAAGTCGGGCCAACGTCCTGACTTTC. Protein: CTSSVSRCAQSRANVLTF. The J gene is TRBJ2-6, the V gene TRBV1; TRBD1 is the table's D call, not checked against the DNA. TRBV1 is a known pseudogene. The CDR3 consists of 18 residues.

This clone was detected a few times. The chain joins TRBV28 to TRBJ1-2; the D gene is possibly TRBD1 (5 bases). The V gene lost 6 bases and the J gene lost 3 bases, with 11 bases spanning the gap. CDR1 and CDR2 from the germline V gene are MDHEN and SYDVKM. This CDR3 region has 13 residues. The DNA for the CDR3 is TGTGCCAGCAGACTACAGGTTGACTATGGCTACACCTTC. Encoded protein: CASRLQVDYGYTF.

This sequence joins TRBV4-1 and TRBJ2-7; 10 bases agree with TRBD2. V was clipped by 4 bases and J by 3 bases; unmatched bases: 9. The germline V gene encodes CDR1 MGHRA and CDR2 YSYEKL. The CDR3 is 16 residues long. The CDR3 loop reads CASSPAGLAVRYEQYF. Written as DNA, the CDR3 is TGCGCCAGCAGCCCAGCTGGACTAGCGGTTCGCTACGAGCAGTACTTC.

V usage is TRBV16 and J usage is TRBJ2-7, with D uncertain. This CDR3 is built from 13 residues. The germline CDR1 and CDR2 sequences are KGHSY and FQNENV. V shed 2 bases and J shed 5 bases, with 10 bases lying between them. For the CDR3, the DNA is TGTGCCAGCAGCCAAACACCCGTCGACGAGCAGTACTTC. Translation gives CASSQTPVDEQYF.

The chain employs TRBV25-1 and TRBJ1-2; tentative D call: TRBD1 (5 bases). The germline V and J ends were trimmed by 6 bases and 2 bases, with 7 bases remaining between them. The germline V gene has CDR1 MGHDK and CDR2 SYGVNS. This CDR3 contains 12 residues. The CDR3 loop reads CASSRTNYGYTF. DNA for the CDR3: TGTGCCAGCAGCCGGACAAACTATGGCTACACCTTC.

This clone was seen just once. This chain connects TRBV9 to TRBJ2-5; 10 bases line up with TRBD2. With 0 bases clipped from V and 3 bases from J, the junction kept 5 bases outside the gene matches. The CDR3 runs to 16 residues. In germline, CDR1 is SGDLS, CDR2 YYNGEE. CDR3 in DNA: TGTGCCAGCAGCGTAGGAGCGGGAGGGCCCGAAGAGACCCAGTACTTC. Translated, it gives CASSVGAGGPEETQYF.

This clone was detected a few times. The chain combines TRBV5-6 with TRBJ1-4, with a weak D call TRBD1 (5 bases). The CDR3 is 14 residues long. The germline CDR1 and CDR2 sequences are SGHDT and YYEEEE. V was clipped by 1 base and J by 1 base, with 5 bases between them. The CDR3 DNA follows: TGTGCCAGCAGCTTGAGGGGAACTAATGAAAAACTGTTTTTT. It encodes CASSLRGTNEKLFF.

The chain joins TRBV21-1 to TRBJ1-5; the table names TRBD1, a call not compared with the DNA. TRBV21-1 is annotated as a pseudogene. The CDR3 runs 17 residues. DNA for the CDR3: TGTGCCAGCCTGCCCAAGAGGCAGGGGAGTTTGTTTCAGCCCCAGCATTTT. Encoded protein: CASLPKRQGSLFQPQHF.

This chain links TRBV9 with TRBJ2-2; 10 bases match TRBD2. CDR1 SGDLS and CDR2 YYNGEE come from the germline V gene. V shed 0 bases and J 6 bases; nucleotides not matched to a gene: 5. The CDR3 covers 16 residues. CDR3 nucleotides: TGTGCCAGCAGCGTAGGTCTAGCGGGAGAGCCCGGGGAGCTGTTTTTT. As protein: CASSVGLAGEPGELFF.

The V gene is TRBV14, the J gene TRBJ2-3, with D perhaps TRBD2 (6 bases). Deletions cut 2 bases from V and 0 bases from J, with 18 bases between. Germline V gene data show CDR1 as SGHDN and CDR2 as FVKESK. The CDR3 is made up of 18 amino acids. The CDR3: CASSQLRGFTPSTDTQYF. Written as DNA, the CDR3 is TGTGCCAGCAGCCAACTGCGGGGATTTACACCCAGCACAGATACGCAGTATTTT.

The CDR3 DNA reads TGTGCCAGCTCACCTGGACAGGGCGCTCACTCTCGGGGGGCCAACGTCCTGACTTTC. It translates to CASSPGQGAHSRGANVLTF. The rearrangement joins TRBV18 to TRBJ2-6; 8 positions agree with TRBD1. Losses at the gene ends were 3 bases for V and 4 bases for J; bases not matched to a gene: 14. The CDR3 has 19 amino acids. Germline loops: CDR1 KGHSH, CDR2 LQKENI. Full variable domain (remainder filled in from reference TRBV18 and TRBJ2-6): NAGVMQNPRHLVRRRGQEARLRCSPMKGHSHVYWYRQLPEEGLKFMVYLQKENIIDESGMPKERFSAEFPKEGPSILRIQQVVRGDSAAYFCASSPGQGAHSRGANVLTFGAGSRLTVL.